Here is one T cell receptor (beta chain) with its context. The record originates from a study of blood T cell repertoires in COVID-19. Cohorts were determined from participant-reported clinical history. Clones were read by immunoSEQ multiplex PCR, and TCRdb kept only the in-frame ones, dropping some. The sample carries roughly 290,000 clones, 80% to 90% recorded once. The CDR3 has 18 residues. Germline lookup yields CDR1 MGHRA and CDR2 YSYEKL. The ends lost 3 bases at V and 8 bases at J; junction bases unmatched: 17. The V and J genes are TRBV4-1 and TRBJ2-3; 10 positions match TRBD2. The receptor's source is a man younger than 45 who had recovered from COVID-19. Material: PBMCs or T cells enriched from blood (not recorded which). CDR3 amino acids: CASSQIFGAGGPVGTQYF. DNA of the CDR3: TGCGCCAGCAGCCAGATCTTCGGAGCGGGGGGGCCGGTAGGTACGCAGTATTTT.